This entry features one TCR beta chain sequence. Its antigen remains unknown. Primers used in a second PCR of about 6 to 11 cycles were a sample-barcoded 5' primer and a J-beta primer mix. Every cDNA molecule carried a tag from a template-switch adaptor bearing 12 random nucleotides. TCRdb used MiXCR to reprocess the 5' RACE reads, holding one entry per CDR3 protein. The sample has some 900,000 distinct CDR3 sequences, about 44% seen once; the top ten hold 10% to 15%. The length of the CDR3 is 13 residues. Between the trimmed V and J ends, which lost 5 bases and 4 bases, there was a span of 11 bases. Germline V lookup: CDR1 SGHTA, CDR2 FQGNSA. The sample comes from a study of blood T cells in healthy people across ages. Whole-study findings and limits: Samples with more naive T cells showed higher observed beta diversity.

This TCR came from a man aged 30-40 years in good health. Sequencing input: blood. The chain carries TRBV7-2 and TRBJ1-2; D ambiguous. CDR3 region: CASSPSPIYGYTF. In DNA form, the CDR3 reads TGTGCCAGCAGCCCGAGCCCGATCTATGGCTACACCTTC.